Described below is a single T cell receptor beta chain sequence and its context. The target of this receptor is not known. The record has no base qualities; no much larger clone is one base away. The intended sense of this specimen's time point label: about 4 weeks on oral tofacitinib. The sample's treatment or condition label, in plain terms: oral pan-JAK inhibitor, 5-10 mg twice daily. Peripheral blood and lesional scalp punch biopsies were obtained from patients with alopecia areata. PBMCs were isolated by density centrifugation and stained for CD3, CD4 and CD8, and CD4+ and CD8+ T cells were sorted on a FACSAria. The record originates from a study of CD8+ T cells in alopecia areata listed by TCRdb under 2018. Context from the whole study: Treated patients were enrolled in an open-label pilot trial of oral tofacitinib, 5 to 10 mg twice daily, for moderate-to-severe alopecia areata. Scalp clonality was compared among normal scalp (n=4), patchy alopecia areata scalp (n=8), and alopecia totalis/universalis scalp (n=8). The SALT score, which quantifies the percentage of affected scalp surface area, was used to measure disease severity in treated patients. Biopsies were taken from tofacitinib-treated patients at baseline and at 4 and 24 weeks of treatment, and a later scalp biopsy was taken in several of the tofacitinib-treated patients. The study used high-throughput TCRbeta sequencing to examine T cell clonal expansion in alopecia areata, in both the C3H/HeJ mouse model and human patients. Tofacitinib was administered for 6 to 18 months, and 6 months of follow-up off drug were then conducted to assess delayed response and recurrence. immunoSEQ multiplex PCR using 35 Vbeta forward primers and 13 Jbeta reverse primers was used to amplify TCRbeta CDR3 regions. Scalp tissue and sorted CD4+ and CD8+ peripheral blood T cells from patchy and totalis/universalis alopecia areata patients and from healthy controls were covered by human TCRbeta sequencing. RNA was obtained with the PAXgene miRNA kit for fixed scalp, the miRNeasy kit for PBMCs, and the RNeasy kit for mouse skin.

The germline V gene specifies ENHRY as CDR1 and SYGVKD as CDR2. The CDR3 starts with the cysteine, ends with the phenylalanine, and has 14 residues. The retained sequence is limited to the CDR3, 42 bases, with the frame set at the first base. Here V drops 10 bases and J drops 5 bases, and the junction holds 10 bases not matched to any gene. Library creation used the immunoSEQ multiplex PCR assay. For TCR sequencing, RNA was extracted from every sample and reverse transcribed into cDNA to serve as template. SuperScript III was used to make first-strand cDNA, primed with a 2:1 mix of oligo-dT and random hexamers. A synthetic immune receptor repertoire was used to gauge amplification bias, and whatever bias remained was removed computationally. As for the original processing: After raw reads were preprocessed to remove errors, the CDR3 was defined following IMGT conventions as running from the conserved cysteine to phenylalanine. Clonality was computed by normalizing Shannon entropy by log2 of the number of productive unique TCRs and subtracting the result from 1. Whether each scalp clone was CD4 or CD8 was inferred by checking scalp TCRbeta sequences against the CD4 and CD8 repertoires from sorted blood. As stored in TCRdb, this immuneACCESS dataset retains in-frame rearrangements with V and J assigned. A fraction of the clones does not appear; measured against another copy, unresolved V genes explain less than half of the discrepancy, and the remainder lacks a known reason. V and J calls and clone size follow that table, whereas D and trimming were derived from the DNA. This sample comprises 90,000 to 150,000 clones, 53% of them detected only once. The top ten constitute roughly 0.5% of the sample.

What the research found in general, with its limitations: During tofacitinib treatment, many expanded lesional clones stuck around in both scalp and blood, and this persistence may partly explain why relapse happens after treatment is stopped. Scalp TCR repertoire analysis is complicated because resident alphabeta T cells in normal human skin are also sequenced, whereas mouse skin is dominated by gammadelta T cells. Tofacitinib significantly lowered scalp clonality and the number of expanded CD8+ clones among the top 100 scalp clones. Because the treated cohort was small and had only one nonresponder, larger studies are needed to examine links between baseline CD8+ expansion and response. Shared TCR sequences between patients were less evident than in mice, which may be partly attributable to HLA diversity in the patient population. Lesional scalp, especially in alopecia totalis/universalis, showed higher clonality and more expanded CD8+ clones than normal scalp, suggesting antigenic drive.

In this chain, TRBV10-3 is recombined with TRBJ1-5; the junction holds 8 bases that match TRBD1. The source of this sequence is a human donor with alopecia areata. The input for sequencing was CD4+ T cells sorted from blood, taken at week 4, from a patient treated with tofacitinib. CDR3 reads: CATGTGSGYQPQHF. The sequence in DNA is TGTGCCACGGGGACAGGTTCGGGGTATCAGCCCCAGCATTTT.